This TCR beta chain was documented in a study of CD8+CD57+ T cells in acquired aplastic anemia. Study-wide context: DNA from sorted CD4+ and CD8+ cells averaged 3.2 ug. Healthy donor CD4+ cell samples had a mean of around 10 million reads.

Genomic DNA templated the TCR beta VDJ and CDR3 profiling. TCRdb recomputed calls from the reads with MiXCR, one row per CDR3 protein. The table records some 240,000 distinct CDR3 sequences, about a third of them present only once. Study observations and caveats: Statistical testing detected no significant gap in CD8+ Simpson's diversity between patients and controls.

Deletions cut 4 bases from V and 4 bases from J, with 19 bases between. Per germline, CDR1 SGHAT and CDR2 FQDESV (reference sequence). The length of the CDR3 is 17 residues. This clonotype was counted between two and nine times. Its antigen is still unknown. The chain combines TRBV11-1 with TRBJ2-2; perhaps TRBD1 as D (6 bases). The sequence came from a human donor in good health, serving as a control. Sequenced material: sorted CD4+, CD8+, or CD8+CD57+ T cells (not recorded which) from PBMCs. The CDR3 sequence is CASSSLTLDSRTGELFF. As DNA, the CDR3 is TGTGCCAGCAGCTCATTAACCTTGGACAGTCGCACCGGGGAGCTGTTTTTT.